Below, one T cell receptor (beta chain) is given with its context. At one of its ends the junction is not consistent with the germline gene, which may arise from a read error. Donor samples were obtained from healthy Caucasian individuals from Russia, aged about 6 to 95. This CDR3 comprises 15 residues. This specimen comes from a study of blood T cells in healthy people across ages. For the second PCR, which ran for 7 to 11 cycles, a sample-barcoded 5' primer and a J-beta primer mix were used. Each CDR3 protein is one row after TCRdb ran MiXCR on the 5' RACE reads. The repertoire consists of around 900,000 distinct CDR3 sequences, with under 35% occurring once and the leading ten covering about 18%.

Sequences were obtained from blood. The chain joins TRBV12-3 or TRBV12-4 to TRBJ2-4; 7 positions match TRBD2. The closer fit of TRBJ2-5 to the DNA end suggests the J call may be wrong. The TCR sequence derives from a woman of 80 years or more in good health. The CDR3 spells CASSLARGERETQYF. Written as DNA, the CDR3 is TGCGCCAGCAGTTTAGCTCGGGGGGAGAGGGAGACCCAGTACTTC.